The T cell receptor (beta chain) under discussion was sequenced for a study of shared T cell receptors in the human thymus. Sequencing used immunoSEQ multiplex PCR; TCRdb keeps in-frame clones, though not all of them. The data show about 540,000 clones, around 82% seen once. The CDR3 has 12 residues. Germline CDR1 and CDR2: GTSNPN and SVGIG (reference sequence). These same data were also listed under a study on human thymus T cells. This second report adds: Donors were healthy Finnish babies undergoing corrective operations for congenital heart defects. Blood and thymic repertoires both appeared biased in V and J gene usage.

Material for sequencing was thymocytes. This TCR was recovered from a boy younger than two with a congenital heart defect. The gene calls are TRBV30 and TRBJ2-5, with TRBD2 as a possible D gene (5 bases). The end of the DNA fits TRBJ2-7 better, so the J call may be wrong. The DNA for the CDR3 is TGTGCCTGGAGACTAGGGTATAGCGAGCAGTACTTC. Its translation: CAWRLGYSEQYF.